This TCR beta chain was sequenced in a study of T cell repertoires in cytomegalovirus infection. Across the whole study: HLA-B-restricted CMV epitopes that are well studied, plus recently identified HLA-C-restricted ones, were used by the study. Study conclusions and caveats: Ex vivo responses were dominated by HLA-C-restricted CMV-specific TCR beta clonotypes.

TCRdb re-derived calls from the reads in MiXCR, one entry per CDR3 protein. Seen here are around 430,000 distinct CDR3 sequences, approximately 40% observed once, and the top ten hold around 45%. This clonotype was detected many times. The target antigen is unknown. V lost 5 bases, J lost 8 bases, and 19 bases stayed unmatched. This CDR3 has 17 amino acids. CDR1 SGHTA and CDR2 FQGNSA come from the germline V gene. Specimen: cultured PBMCs, collected from culture after CMV antigen stimulation. The V gene is TRBV7-2, the J gene TRBJ2-3, with 7 positions matching TRBD1. The clonotype originates from a human donor in good health (CMV status not recorded). Some clones in this sample may be carry-over from other donors' samples. DNA for the CDR3: TGTGCCAGCAGCCGTAGAGCAGGGGGTTCAGATGGTGGTACGCAGTATTTT. It yields the protein CASSRRAGGSDGGTQYF.